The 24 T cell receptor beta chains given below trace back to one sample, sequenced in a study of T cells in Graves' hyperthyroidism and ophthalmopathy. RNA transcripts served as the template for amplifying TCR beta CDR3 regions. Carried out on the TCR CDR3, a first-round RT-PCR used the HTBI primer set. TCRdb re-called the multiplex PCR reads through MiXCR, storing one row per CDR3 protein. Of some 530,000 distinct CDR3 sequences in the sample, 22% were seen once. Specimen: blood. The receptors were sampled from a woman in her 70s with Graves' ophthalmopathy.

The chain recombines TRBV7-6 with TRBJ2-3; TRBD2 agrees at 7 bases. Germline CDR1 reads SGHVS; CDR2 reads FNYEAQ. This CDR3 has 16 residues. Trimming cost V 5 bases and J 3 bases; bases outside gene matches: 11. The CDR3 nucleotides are TGTGCCAGCAGCACTACCGGTGGGGGGGGAACAGATACGCAGTATTTT. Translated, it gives CASSTTGGGGTDTQYF.

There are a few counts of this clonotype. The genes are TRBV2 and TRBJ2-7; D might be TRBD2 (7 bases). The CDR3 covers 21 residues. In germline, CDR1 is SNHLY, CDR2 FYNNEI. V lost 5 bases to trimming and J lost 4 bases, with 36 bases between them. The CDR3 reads CASSPPSRGQRERDNTYEQYF. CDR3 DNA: TGTGCCAGCAGTCCTCCAAGCCGGGGACAAAGGGAGCGGGACAATACGTACGAGCAGTACTTC.

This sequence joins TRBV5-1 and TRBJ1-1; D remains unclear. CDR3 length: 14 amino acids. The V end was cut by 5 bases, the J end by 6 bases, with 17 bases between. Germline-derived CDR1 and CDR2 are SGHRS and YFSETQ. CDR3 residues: CASRRPSPRPEAFF. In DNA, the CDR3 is TGCGCCAGCAGGCGTCCTAGTCCTCGGCCTGAAGCTTTCTTT.

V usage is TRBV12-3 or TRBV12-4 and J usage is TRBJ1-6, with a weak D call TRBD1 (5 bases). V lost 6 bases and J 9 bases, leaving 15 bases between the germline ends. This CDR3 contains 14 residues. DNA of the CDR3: TGTGCCAGCAGAACCGGGACTCAAGGTTCACCCCTCCACTTT. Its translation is CASRTGTQGSPLHF.

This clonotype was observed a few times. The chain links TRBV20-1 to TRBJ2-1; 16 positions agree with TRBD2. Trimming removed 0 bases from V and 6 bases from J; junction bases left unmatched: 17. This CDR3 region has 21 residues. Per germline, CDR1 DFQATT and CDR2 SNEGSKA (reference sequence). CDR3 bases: TGCAGTGCTAGAGATTCTTCCGGGACTAGCGGGAGGGCAGTCCTCCCCAATGAGCAGTTCTTC. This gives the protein CSARDSSGTSGRAVLPNEQFF.

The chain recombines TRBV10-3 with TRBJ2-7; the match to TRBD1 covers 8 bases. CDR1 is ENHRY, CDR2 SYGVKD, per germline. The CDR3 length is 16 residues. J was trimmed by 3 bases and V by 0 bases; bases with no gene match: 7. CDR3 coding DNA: TGTGCCATCAGTGAGTCGAAGACAGGGGATGTCTACGAGCAGTACTTC. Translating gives CAISESKTGDVYEQYF.

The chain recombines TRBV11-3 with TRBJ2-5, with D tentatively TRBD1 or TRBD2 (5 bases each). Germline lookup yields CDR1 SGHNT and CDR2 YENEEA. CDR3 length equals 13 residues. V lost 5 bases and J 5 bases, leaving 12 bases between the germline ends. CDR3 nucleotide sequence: TGTGCCAGCAGCCCGCACGGGACGGAGACCCAGTACTTC. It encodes CASSPHGTETQYF.

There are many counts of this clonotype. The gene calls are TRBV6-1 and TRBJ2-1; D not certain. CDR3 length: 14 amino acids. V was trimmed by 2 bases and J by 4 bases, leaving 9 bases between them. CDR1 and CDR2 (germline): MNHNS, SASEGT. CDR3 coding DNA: TGTGCCAGCAGTGAACATGCGGATTACAATGAGCAGTTCTTC. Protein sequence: CASSEHADYNEQFF.

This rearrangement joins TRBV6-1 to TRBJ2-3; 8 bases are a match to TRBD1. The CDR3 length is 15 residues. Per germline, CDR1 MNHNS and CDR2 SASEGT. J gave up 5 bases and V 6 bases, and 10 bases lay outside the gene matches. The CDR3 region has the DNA TGTGCCAGCAGGCTAAACTTCGGGACAGGAGATACGCAGTATTTT. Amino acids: CASRLNFGTGDTQYF.

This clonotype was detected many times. CDR3 nucleotide sequence: TGTGCCAGCAGCCGTTTGGGTGAGACCCAGTACTTC. This gives the protein CASSRLGETQYF. The J gene is TRBJ2-5, the V gene TRBV11-2; no clear D gene. Germline CDR1 and CDR2: SGHAT and FQNNGV. The CDR3 has 12 residues. V lost 5 bases to trimming and J lost 5 bases, with 9 bases between them. Drawing the rest from reference TRBV11-2 and TRBJ2-5, the complete variable domain is EAGVAQSPRYKIIEKRQSVAFWCNPISGHATLYWYQQILGQGPKLLIQFQNNGVVDDSQLPKDRFSAERLKGVDSTLKIQPAKLEDSAVYLCASSRLGETQYFGPGTRLLVL.

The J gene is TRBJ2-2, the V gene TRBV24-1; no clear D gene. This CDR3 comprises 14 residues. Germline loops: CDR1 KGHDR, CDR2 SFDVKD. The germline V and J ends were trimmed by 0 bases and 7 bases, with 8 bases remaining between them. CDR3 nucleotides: TGTGCCACCAGTGATTTGTCCTACGGCGGGGAGCTGTTTTTT. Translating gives CATSDLSYGGELFF.

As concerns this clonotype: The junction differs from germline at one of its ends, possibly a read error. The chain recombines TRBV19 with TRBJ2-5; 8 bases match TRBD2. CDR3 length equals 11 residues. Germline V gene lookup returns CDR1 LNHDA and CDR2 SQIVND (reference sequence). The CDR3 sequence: CASSSGTRLNF. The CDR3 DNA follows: TGTGCCAGTTCGTCCGGGACTAGACTTAACTTC.

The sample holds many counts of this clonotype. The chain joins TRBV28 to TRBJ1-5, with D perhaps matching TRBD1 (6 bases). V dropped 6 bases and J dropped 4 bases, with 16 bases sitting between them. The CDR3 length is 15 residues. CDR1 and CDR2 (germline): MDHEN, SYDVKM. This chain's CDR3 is CASRPGRQENQPQHF. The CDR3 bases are TGTGCCAGCAGGCCGGGGAGACAGGAAAATCAGCCCCAGCATTTT. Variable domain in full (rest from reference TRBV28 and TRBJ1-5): DVKVTQSSRYLVKRTGEKVFLECVQDMDHENMFWYRQDPGLGLRLIYFSYDVKMKEKGDIPEGYSVSREKKERFSLILESASTNQTSMYLCASRPGRQENQPQHFGDGTRLSIL.

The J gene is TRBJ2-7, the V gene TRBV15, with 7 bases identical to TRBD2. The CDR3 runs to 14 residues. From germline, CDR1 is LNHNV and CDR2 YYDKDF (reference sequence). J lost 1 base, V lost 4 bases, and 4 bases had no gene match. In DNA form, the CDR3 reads TGTGCCACCAGCATAAGCGGGGCATCCTACGAGCAGTACTTC. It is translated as CATSISGASYEQYF.

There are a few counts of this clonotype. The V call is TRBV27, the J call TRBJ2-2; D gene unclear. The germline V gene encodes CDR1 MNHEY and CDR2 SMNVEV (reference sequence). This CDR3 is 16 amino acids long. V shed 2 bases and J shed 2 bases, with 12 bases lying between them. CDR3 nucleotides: TGTGCCAGCAGTTTAGACCCCACCCATAACACCGGGGAGCTGTTTTTT. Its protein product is CASSLDPTHNTGELFF.

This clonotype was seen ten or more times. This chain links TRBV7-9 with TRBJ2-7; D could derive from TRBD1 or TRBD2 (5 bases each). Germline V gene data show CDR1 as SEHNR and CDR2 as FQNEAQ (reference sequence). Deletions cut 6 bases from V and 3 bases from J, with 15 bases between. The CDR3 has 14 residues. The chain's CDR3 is CASSSGTGNYEQYF. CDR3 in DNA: TGTGCCAGCAGTTCCGGGACGGGAAACTACGAGCAGTACTTC.

DNA of the CDR3: TGTGCCAGCAGTTCTGCTAGGGCAGATACGCAGTATTTT. This encodes CASSSARADTQYF. The chain joins TRBV6-1 to TRBJ2-3; D is unclear. CDR1 and CDR2 from the germline V gene are MNHNS and SASEGT. V lost 5 bases to trimming and J lost 4 bases, with 10 bases between them. The CDR3 consists of 13 residues.

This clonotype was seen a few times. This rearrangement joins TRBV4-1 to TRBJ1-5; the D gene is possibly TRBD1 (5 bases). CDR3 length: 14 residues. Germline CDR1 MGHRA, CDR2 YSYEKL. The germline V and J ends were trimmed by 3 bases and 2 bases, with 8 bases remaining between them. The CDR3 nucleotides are TGCGCCAGCAGCCAGGCGACAGGCAATCAGCCCCAGCATTTT. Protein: CASSQATGNQPQHF.

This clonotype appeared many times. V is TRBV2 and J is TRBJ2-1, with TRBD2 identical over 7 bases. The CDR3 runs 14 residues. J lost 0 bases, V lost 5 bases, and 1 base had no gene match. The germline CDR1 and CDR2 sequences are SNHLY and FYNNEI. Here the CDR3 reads CASSREASYNEQFF. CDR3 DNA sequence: TGTGCCAGCAGTCGGGAGGCCTCCTACAATGAGCAGTTCTTC.

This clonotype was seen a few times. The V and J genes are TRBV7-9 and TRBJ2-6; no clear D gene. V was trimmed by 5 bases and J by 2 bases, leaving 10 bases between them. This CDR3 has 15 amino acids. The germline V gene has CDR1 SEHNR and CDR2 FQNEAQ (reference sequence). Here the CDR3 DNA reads TGTGCCAGCAGCCGAGTGGAACCTGGGGCCAACGTCCTGACTTTC. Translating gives CASSRVEPGANVLTF.

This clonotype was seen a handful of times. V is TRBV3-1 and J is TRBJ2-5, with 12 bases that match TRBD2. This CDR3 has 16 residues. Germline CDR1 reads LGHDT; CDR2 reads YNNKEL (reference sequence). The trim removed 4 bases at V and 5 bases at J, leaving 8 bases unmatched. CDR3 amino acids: CASSPSSGTSGETQYF. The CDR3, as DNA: TGTGCCAGCAGCCCATCTTCCGGGACTAGCGGGGAGACCCAGTACTTC.

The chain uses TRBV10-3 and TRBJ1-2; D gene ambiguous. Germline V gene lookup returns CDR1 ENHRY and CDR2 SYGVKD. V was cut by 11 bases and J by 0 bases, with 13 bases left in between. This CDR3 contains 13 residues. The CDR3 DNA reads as TGTGCCTACTCAGGCCATCCTAACTATGGCTACACCTTC. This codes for CAYSGHPNYGYTF.

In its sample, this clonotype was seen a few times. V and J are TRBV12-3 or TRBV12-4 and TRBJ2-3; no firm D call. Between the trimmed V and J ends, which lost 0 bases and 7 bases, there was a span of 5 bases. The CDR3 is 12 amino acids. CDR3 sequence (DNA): TGTGCCAGCAGTTTAGCGGAGAATACGCAGTATTTT. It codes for CASSLAENTQYF.

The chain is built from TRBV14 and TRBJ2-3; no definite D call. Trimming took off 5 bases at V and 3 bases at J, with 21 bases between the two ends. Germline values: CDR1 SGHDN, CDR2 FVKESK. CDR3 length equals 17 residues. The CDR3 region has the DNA TGTGCCAGCAGCTCAGGACCTGGCAGGTCTAAGACAGATACGCAGTATTTT. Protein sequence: CASSSGPGRSKTDTQYF. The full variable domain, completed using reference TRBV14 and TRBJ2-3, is EAGVTQFPSHSVIEKGQTVTLRCDPISGHDNLYWYRRVMGKEIKFLLHFVKESKQDESGMPNNRFLAERTGGTYSTLKVQPAELEDSGVYFCASSSGPGRSKTDTQYFGPGTRLTVL.